This is a list of T cell receptor beta chains from one sample in a study of PD-1 blockade in classical Hodgkin lymphoma. The repertoire was sequenced with immunoSEQ multiplex PCR; TCRdb's copy has only in-frame clones and lacks some. The sample carries roughly 14,000 clones, 55% to 65% recorded once. The sample consisted of peripheral blood mononuclear cells (PBMCs), taken at baseline. The receptor set was obtained from a human donor with classical Hodgkin lymphoma. The CDR3 runs from the conserved cysteine through the conserved F or W. D genes are given only for firm matches. Size values are once, few and many counts, or a class for expanded clones, and some rows have none.

clone_size d_call j_call v_call cdr3_aa cdr3_nt
- - TRBJ2-3 TRBV15 CATSRDRRNYISTDTQYF TGTGCCACCAGCAGGGACCGACGAAATTACATTAGCACAGATACGCAGTATTTT
medium-sized - TRBJ2-1 TRBV7-9 CASSFRNIGDEQFF TGTGCCAGCAGCTTTCGCAATATAGGGGATGAGCAGTTCTTC
- - TRBJ2-1 TRBV5-1 CASTAGTSPRLYNEQFF TGCGCCAGCACCGCTGGGACTTCTCCTAGGCTCTACAATGAGCAGTTCTTC
few - TRBJ1-5 TRBV27 CASRITSRGNQPQHF TGTGCCAGCCGCATAACCTCTAGGGGGAACCAGCCCCAGCATTTT
- TRBD1 TRBJ1-5 TRBV10-3 CAISLQGDQPQHF TGTGCCATCAGCTTACAGGGGGACCAGCCCCAGCATTTT
few - TRBJ2-7 TRBV30 CAWSERNSIPEQYF TGTGCCTGGAGTGAACGCAATTCCATCCCCGAGCAGTACTTC
- - TRBJ1-4 TRBV5-6 CASSQLQRNEKLFF TGTGCCAGCAGCCAGCTCCAGCGGAATGAAAAACTGTTTTTT
few TRBD2 TRBJ2-5 TRBV28 CASSLEVGSLAGLGETQYF TGTGCCAGCAGTTTAGAGGTGGGGTCTCTAGCGGGTTTGGGGGAGACCCAGTACTTC
- - TRBJ2-7 TRBV5-8 CASSSRDEPLYEQYF TGTGCCAGCAGCAGCCGGGACGAACCACTTTACGAGCAGTACTTC
once - TRBJ1-2 TRBV25-1 CASSELRDSHYGYTF TGTGCCAGCAGTGAATTGCGAGACAGCCACTATGGCTACACCTTC
- - TRBJ2-3 TRBV27 CASSSTDTQYF TGTGCCAGCAGTTCCACAGATACGCAGTATTTT
- - TRBJ2-7 TRBV27 CASTPFAGSYEQYF TGTGCCAGCACACCCTTTGCTGGTAGCTACGAGCAGTACTTC
once TRBD2 TRBJ2-2 TRBV9 CASSVDLREGTGELFF TGTGCCAGCAGCGTAGATCTGCGGGAGGGCACCGGGGAGCTGTTTTTT
- - TRBJ2-7 TRBV28 CASSETGVSSYEQYF TGTGCCAGCAGTGAAACCGGGGTCTCCTCCTACGAGCAGTACTTC
once - TRBJ2-1 TRBV19 CASSIDANEQFF TGTGCCAGTAGTATAGACGCGAATGAGCAGTTCTTC
- TRBD1 TRBJ2-1 TRBV27 CASSNGTGMANEQFF TGTGCCAGCAGTAATGGGACAGGGATGGCCAATGAGCAGTTCTTC
few - TRBJ1-3 TRBV6-6 CASIGQEAGNTIYF TGTGCCAGCATTGGGCAGGAGGCTGGAAACACCATATATTTT
few - TRBJ2-1 TRBV29-1 CSEQAGQRLYNEQFF TGCAGCGAGCAAGCGGGACAAAGGTTATACAATGAGCAGTTCTTC
few - TRBJ1-6 TRBV4-2 CASSAGHQSSYNSPLHF TGTGCCAGCAGCGCGGGACACCAGAGCTCCTATAATTCACCCCTCCACTTT
- TRBD2 TRBJ2-1 TRBV5-4 CASSLGLAGGPGEQFF TGTGCCAGCAGCCTTGGACTAGCGGGAGGGCCCGGGGAGCAGTTCTTC
- TRBD1 TRBJ1-6 TRBV27 CASRPPTGGGSPLHF TGTGCCAGCAGACCACCGACAGGGGGCGGGTCACCCCTCCACTTT
- - TRBJ2-7 TRBV6-6 CASKEAYEQYF TGTGCCAGCAAAGAGGCCTACGAGCAGTACTTC